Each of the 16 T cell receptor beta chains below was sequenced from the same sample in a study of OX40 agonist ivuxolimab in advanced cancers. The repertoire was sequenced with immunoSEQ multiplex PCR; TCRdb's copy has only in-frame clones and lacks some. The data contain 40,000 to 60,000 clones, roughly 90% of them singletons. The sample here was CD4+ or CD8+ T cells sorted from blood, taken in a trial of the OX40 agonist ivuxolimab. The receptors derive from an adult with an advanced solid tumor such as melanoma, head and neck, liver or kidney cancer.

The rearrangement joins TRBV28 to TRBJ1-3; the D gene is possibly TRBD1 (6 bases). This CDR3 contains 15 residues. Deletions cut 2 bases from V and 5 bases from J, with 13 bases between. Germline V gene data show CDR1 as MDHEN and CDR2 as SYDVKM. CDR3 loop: CASSLMPGERNTIYF. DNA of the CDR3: TGTGCCAGCAGTTTAATGCCAGGGGAGCGAAACACCATATATTTT.

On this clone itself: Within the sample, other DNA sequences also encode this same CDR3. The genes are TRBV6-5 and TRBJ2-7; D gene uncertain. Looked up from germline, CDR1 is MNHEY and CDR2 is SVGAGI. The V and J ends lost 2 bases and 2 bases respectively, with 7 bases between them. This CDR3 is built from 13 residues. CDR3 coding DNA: TGTGCCAGCAGTTACAGAGAAACCTACGAGCAGTACTTC. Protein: CASSYRETYEQYF.

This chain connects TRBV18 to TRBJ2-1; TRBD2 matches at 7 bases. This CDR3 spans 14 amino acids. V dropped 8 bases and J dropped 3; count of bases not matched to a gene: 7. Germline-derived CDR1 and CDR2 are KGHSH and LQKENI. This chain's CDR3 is CASSGASIYNEQFF. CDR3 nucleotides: TGTGCCAGCAGCGGGGCGTCGATCTACAATGAGCAGTTCTTC.

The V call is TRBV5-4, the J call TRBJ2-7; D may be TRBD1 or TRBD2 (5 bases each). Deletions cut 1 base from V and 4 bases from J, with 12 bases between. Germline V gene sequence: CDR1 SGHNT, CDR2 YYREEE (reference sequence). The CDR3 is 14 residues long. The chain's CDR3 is CASSLSGHQYEQYF. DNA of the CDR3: TGTGCCAGCAGCTTGAGCGGACACCAATACGAGCAGTACTTC.

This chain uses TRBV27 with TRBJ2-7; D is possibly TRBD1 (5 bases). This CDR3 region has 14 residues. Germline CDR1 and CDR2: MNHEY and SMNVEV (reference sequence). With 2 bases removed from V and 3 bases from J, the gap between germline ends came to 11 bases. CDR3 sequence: CASSLMTENYEQYF. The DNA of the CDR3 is TGTGCCAGCAGTTTAATGACAGAAAACTACGAGCAGTACTTC.

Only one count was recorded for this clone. CDR3 protein: CASSVGGGNNSPLHF. The DNA of the CDR3 is TGTGCCAGCAGCGTAGGTGGAGGGAACAATTCACCCCTCCACTTT. The chain uses TRBV9 and TRBJ1-6; no definite D call. Germline V CDR1 and CDR2: SGDLS, YYNGEE. CDR3 length: 15 amino acids. V lost 0 bases and J 7 bases, leaving 11 bases between the germline ends.

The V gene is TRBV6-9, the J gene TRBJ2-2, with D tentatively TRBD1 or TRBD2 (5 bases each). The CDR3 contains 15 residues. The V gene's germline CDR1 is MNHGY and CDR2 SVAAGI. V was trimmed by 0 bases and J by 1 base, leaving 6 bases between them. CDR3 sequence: CASSYSRGNTGELFF. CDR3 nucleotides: TGTGCCAGCAGTTATTCGAGGGGGAACACCGGGGAGCTGTTTTTT.

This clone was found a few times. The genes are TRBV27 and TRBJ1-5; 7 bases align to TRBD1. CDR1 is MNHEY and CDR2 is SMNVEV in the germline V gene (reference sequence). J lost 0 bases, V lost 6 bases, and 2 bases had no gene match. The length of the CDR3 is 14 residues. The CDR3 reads CASRDRYSNQPQHF. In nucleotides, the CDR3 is TGTGCCAGCAGGGACAGGTATAGCAATCAGCCCCAGCATTTT.

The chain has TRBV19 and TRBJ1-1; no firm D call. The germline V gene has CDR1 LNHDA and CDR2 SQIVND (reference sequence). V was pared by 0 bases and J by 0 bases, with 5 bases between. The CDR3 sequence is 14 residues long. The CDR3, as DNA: TGTGCCAGTAGTATAGATTCACTGAACACTGAAGCTTTCTTT. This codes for CASSIDSLNTEAFF.

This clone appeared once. The CDR3 is CASSVRKLYEQYF. The CDR3 DNA is TGTGCCAGCAGTGTCCGGAAACTCTACGAGCAGTACTTC. This sequence joins TRBV6-1 and TRBJ2-7; the D is unclear. This CDR3 contains 13 residues. CDR1 is MNHNS and CDR2 is SASEGT in the germline V gene. V was shortened by 4 bases and J by 3 bases, with 10 bases between the two germline ends.

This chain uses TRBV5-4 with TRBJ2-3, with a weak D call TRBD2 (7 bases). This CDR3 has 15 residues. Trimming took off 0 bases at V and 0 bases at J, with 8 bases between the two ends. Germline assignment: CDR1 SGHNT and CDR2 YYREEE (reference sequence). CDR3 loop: CASSLEGGSTDTQYF. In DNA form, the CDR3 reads TGTGCCAGCAGCTTGGAGGGGGGGAGCACAGATACGCAGTATTTT. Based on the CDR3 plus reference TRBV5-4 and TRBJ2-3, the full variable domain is ETGVTQSPTHLIKTRGQQVTLRCSSQSGHNTVSWYQQALGQGPQFIFQYYREEENGRGNFPPRFSGLQFPNYSSELNVNALELDDSALYLCASSLEGGSTDTQYFGPGTRLTVL.

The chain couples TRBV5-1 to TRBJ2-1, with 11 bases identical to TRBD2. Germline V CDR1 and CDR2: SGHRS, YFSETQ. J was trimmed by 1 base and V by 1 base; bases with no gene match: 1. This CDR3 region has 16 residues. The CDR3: CASSLTSGGSYNEQFF. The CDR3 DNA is TGCGCCAGCAGCTTGACTAGCGGGGGTTCCTACAATGAGCAGTTCTTC.

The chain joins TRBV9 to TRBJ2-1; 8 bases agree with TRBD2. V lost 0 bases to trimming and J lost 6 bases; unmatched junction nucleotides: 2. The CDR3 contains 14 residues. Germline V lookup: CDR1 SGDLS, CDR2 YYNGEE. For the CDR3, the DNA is TGTGCCAGCAGCGTAGCGGGGGGGCCCAATGAGCAGTTCTTC. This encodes CASSVAGGPNEQFF.

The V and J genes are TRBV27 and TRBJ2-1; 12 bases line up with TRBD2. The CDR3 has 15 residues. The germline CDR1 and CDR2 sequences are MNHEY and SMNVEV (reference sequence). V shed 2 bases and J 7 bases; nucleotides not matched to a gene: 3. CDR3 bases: TGTGCCAGCAGTTTAATACTAGCGGGGGGAAATGAGCAGTTCTTC. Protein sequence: CASSLILAGGNEQFF.

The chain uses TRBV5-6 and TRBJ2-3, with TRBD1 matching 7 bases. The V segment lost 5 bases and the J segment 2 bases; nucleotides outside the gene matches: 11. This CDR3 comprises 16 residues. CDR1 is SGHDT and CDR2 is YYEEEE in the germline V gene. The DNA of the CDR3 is TGTGCCAGCAGTGAGGGGGCCACTACCCCCACAGATACGCAGTATTTT. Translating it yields CASSEGATTPTDTQYF.

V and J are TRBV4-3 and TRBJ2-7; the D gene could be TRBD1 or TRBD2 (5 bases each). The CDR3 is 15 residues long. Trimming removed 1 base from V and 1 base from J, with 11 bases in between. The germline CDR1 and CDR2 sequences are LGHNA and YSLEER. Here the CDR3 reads CASSQGDEGSYEQYF. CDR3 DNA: TGCGCCAGCAGCCAAGGGGATGAGGGGTCCTACGAGCAGTACTTC.